These T cell receptor beta chains were read from a single sample in a study of shared clonotypes between healthy human individuals. Clones were read by immunoSEQ multiplex PCR, and TCRdb kept only the in-frame ones, dropping some. The sample lists 900,000 to 1,200,000 clones, approximately 80% occurring once. The sequenced material came from memory CD4+ T cells from PBMCs. These receptors all stem from a man in his late teens or twenties in good health. Some clones in this sample may be carry-over from other donors' samples. The CDR3 runs from the conserved cysteine through the conserved F or W. D genes are given only for firm matches. For some rows the clone size is stated as once, few or many, or as a class when expanded; others skip it.

size	V	D	J	DNA	CDR3
.	TRBV19	.	TRBJ1-5	TGTGCCACCTCCGGCCAATTTCGGGGGCCCCAGCATTTT	CATSGQFRGPQHF
.	TRBV6-1	TRBD2	TRBJ2-5	TGTGCCAGCAGTGGGAGACTAGCGAAGATCCAAGAGACCCAGTACTTC	CASSGRLAKIQETQYF
.	TRBV18	TRBD2	TRBJ2-2	TGTGCCAGCTCACCGGGACTAGCGGGAGGGCCCGGCACCGGGGAGCTGTTTTTT	CASSPGLAGGPGTGELFF
.	TRBV18	TRBD1	TRBJ1-1	TGTGCCAGCTCACGACCATCAACCGGGACAGGAGGGACTGAAGCTTTCTTT	CASSRPSTGTGGTEAFF
.	TRBV6-1	TRBD2	TRBJ2-1	TGTGCCAGCAAATGGCTAGCGGCGTACAATGAGCAGTTCTTC	CASKWLAAYNEQFF
.	TRBV6-6	TRBD2	TRBJ2-7	TGTGCCAGCTCCGGGGGGTACGAGCAGTACTTC	CASSGGYEQYF
.	TRBV4-2	TRBD2	TRBJ2-5	TGTGCCAGCAGCCCTAGCGGGAGAGGGGGTTATGGAGAGACCCAGTACTTC	CASSPSGRGGYGETQYF
.	TRBV4-3	.	TRBJ1-2	TGCGCCAGCAGCCAAGAAGGTTATGGCTACACCTTC	CASSQEGYGYTF
.	TRBV7-2	.	TRBJ1-2	TGTGCCAGCAGCTTAATCCCGGCGGCCTCAACCTATGGCTACACCTTC	CASSLIPAASTYGYTF
.	TRBV5-1	.	TRBJ1-1	TGCGCCAGCAGCATCCAACCGACGACAGAAGCTTTCTTT	CASSIQPTTEAFF
.	TRBV11-2	TRBD2	TRBJ2-7	TGTGCCAGCAGCTCATTAAGACTCCTCCCTAGCGGGAATCCCCACGAGCAGTACTTC	CASSSLRLLPSGNPHEQYF
.	TRBV10-1	.	TRBJ1-5	TGCGCCACCCCCTGGGGGGATAGCAATCAGCCCCAGCATTTT	CATPWGDSNQPQHF
.	TRBV6-1	TRBD1	TRBJ2-7	TGTGCCAGCAGAAAGGGACAGGGAACCTACGAGCAGTACTTC	CASRKGQGTYEQYF
.	TRBV19	.	TRBJ1-1	TGTGCCAGTAGTAACGCGGGCCTCGGGATGGATGCTTTCTTT	CASSNAGLGMDAFF
.	TRBV15	.	TRBJ1-2	TGTGCCACCAGCAGAGGAGGAGACGGTCCTTGGGGAAATGGCTACACCTTC	CATSRGGDGPWGNGYTF
once	TRBV5-1	.	TRBJ2-2	TGCGCCAGCAGCCCGATACCCACCGGGGAGCTGTTTTTT	CASSPIPTGELFF
.	TRBV9	.	TRBJ2-2	TGTGCCAGCAGCGTAGCTTTGGCAGGGTCTGGGACCGGGGAGCTGTTTTTT	CASSVALAGSGTGELFF
.	TRBV7-2	.	TRBJ2-3	TGTGCCAGCAGCTCCCGGGCCGATACGCAGTATTTT	CASSSRADTQYF
.	TRBV7-3	.	TRBJ2-7	TGTGCCAGCAGCCTCAACGGCCCGGGGGCAAGCCGGGACCCTTTTTACTACGAGCAGTACTTC	CASSLNGPGASRDPFYYEQYF
.	TRBV2	.	TRBJ2-5	TGTGCCAGCAGTGAGAAGGTCAGGACCCAGTACTTC	CASSEKVRTQYF
.	TRBV4-1	.	TRBJ2-5	TGCGCCAGCAGCCAAGGGAACAATGGGGAGACCCAGTACTTC	CASSQGNNGETQYF
few	TRBV7-6	.	TRBJ1-5	TGTGCCAGCAGCTTAGAAGGGGGGGATAGCAATCAGCCCCAGCATTTT	CASSLEGGDSNQPQHF
.	TRBV5-6	TRBD1	TRBJ1-2	TGTGCCAGCATCCAACAGGGGGCATTTGGCTACACCTTC	CASIQQGAFGYTF